The table lists the clone carrying this T cell receptor (beta chain) with a count of one. PCR amplification relied on 60 Vbeta primers (plus 13 Jbeta primers). TCRdb's copy holds only in-frame clones and misses some; the assay was immunoSEQ multiplex PCR. In the table there are about 130,000 clones, just under 80% of which are singletons. These data belong to a study of cytomegalovirus exposure and HLA in healthy donors. V shed 4 bases and J 0 bases; nucleotides not matched to a gene: 4. Germline V gene sequence: CDR1 SGDLS, CDR2 YYNGEE. This CDR3 has 15 amino acids. This clonotype was sampled from a man aged 25 to 40 in good health and CMV-seronegative. Sample: PBMCs. This chain links TRBV9 with TRBJ2-1; TRBD2 matches 7 bases. Written as DNA, the CDR3 is TGTGCCAGCAGCTCCGGGACTACCTCCTACAATGAGCAGTTCTTC. Translating it yields CASSSGTTSYNEQFF.